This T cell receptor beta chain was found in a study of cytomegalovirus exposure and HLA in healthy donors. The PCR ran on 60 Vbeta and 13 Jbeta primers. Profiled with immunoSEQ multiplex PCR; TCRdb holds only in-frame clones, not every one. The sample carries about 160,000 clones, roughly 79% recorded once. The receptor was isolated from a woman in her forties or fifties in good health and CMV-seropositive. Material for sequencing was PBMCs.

CDR3 coding DNA: TGTGCCAGCTCACCAAATGGGCCCGAGCAGTACTTC. It yields the protein CASSPNGPEQYF. The rearrangement uses TRBV18 and TRBJ2-7, with D uncertain. The CDR3 totals 12 residues. V lost 2 bases and J 6 bases, leaving 8 bases between the germline ends. Per germline, CDR1 KGHSH and CDR2 LQKENI.